This T cell receptor beta chain was recorded in a study of CD8 T cells in Susac syndrome. Study-level results: The number of individuals included in the study's TCR sequencing and HLA analysis was acknowledged as relatively small.

TCR beta was sequenced from blood CD8+ and CD4+ T cells. The authors negatively isolated CD8+ and CD4+ T cells and FACS-enriched TEMRA cells. cDNA came from approximately 0.5 to 1 ug RNA primed by random hexamers. Across 54 Vbeta and 13 Jbeta, TCR beta CDR3 was amplified with immunoSEQ multiplex PCR. Via MiXCR, TCRdb re-called the immunoSEQ multiplex PCR reads, giving one row per CDR3 protein. The sample has around 280,000 distinct CDR3 sequences, roughly 94% seen once. This clonotype is a singleton in its sample. The antigen remains undetermined. This CDR3 has 15 amino acids. Germline values: CDR1 GTSNPN, CDR2 SVGIG (reference sequence). V shed 3 bases, J shed 4 bases, and the junction held 8 bases outside the gene matches.

The genes are TRBV30 and TRBJ1-2; 10 bases agree with TRBD1. The sequencing sample was made of CD4+ T cells from PBMCs. The clonotype comes from a human donor with multiple sclerosis. CDR3 coding DNA: TGTGCCTGGAGCGCCGGGACAGGGGCCCCCTATGGCTACACCTTC. Translated: CAWSAGTGAPYGYTF.